The next 26 T cell receptor beta chains were all read from a single sample in a study of shared clonotypes between healthy human individuals. The data were produced by immunoSEQ multiplex PCR, yet TCRdb's version contains in-frame clones alone and is incomplete. The table shows 2 million to 2.5 million clones, with almost 96% occurring only once. The specimen was naive CD4+ T cells sorted from blood. Subset specified: CD45RA+ positively selected. These receptors all come from a man younger than 35 in good health.

The chain uses TRBV2 and TRBJ1-1; D is uncertain. Germline V gives CDR1 SNHLY, CDR2 FYNNEI. The CDR3 loop spans 13 amino acids. Trimming left V 4 bases short and J 1 base short, with 7 bases between. CDR3 nucleotide sequence: TGTGCCAGCAGTGTCGAGAAGAACACTGAAGCTTTCTTT. Its translation is CASSVEKNTEAFF.

This chain links TRBV30 with TRBJ2-1; D gene unclear. The CDR3 loop spans 13 amino acids. V dropped 0 bases and J dropped 9 bases, with 12 bases sitting between them. CDR1 is GTSNPN and CDR2 is SVGIG in the germline V gene (reference sequence). The CDR3 DNA reads TGTGCCTGGAGTGTAGGGTGGCTCGGTGAGCAGTTCTTC. This translates into CAWSVGWLGEQFF.

The chain couples TRBV5-1 to TRBJ1-2, with a weak D call TRBD1 (5 bases). The CDR3 spans 16 residues. V lost 0 bases to trimming and J lost 9 bases, with 21 bases between them. Germline values: CDR1 SGHRS, CDR2 YFSETQ. CDR3 bases: TGCGCCAGCAGCTTGGGGGGCTACTCGGTTATGGAGAGCTACACCTTC. It encodes CASSLGGYSVMESYTF.

Comments on this clone: The same CDR3 can be traced to other DNA sequences in this sample. The chain uses TRBV6-5 and TRBJ2-5; a possible D gene is TRBD1 (7 bases). Germline V gene lookup returns CDR1 MNHEY and CDR2 SVGAGI. CDR3 length equals 13 residues. Trimming shortened V by 5 bases and J by 5 bases, and 12 bases separated the two germline ends. The CDR3 is CASSPAGGETQYF. For the CDR3, the DNA is TGTGCCAGCAGTCCGGCAGGGGGGGAGACCCAGTACTTC.

The CDR3 spells CASSLDSTDTQYF. The CDR3, as DNA: TGTGCCAGCAGCTTAGACAGCACAGATACGCAGTATTTT. V usage is TRBV11-2 and J usage is TRBJ2-3, with no clear D. Germline V gene lookup returns CDR1 SGHAT and CDR2 FQNNGV. This CDR3 has 13 amino acids. V gave up 0 bases and J gave up 0 bases, with 1 base separating them.

This clone was recorded once. The CDR3 sequence: CASSQSIPPNTEAFF. CDR3 DNA sequence: TGCGCCAGCAGCCAATCAATACCGCCGAACACTGAAGCTTTCTTT. The gene calls are TRBV4-1 and TRBJ1-1; D is unresolved. V was clipped by 2 bases and J by 1 base, with 11 bases between them. Per germline, CDR1 MGHRA and CDR2 YSYEKL. The CDR3 has 15 residues.

The V gene is TRBV7-8, the J gene TRBJ1-1; D remains ambiguous. The CDR3 runs 13 residues. V lost 3 bases to trimming and J lost 1 base, with 6 bases between them. Germline CDR1 reads SGHVS; CDR2 reads FQNEAQ. The chain's CDR3 is CASSFAGNTEAFF. CDR3 sequence (DNA): TGTGCCAGCAGCTTTGCAGGGAACACTGAAGCTTTCTTT.

The V call is TRBV9, the J call TRBJ2-2; D call uncertain. Germline assignment: CDR1 SGDLS and CDR2 YYNGEE. The CDR3 has 16 amino acids. V shed 3 bases and J shed 3 bases, with 15 bases lying between them. In DNA, the CDR3 is TGTGCCAGCAGCGCTCCTCTGAGCGCCCACACCGGGGAGCTGTTTTTT. Translating it yields CASSAPLSAHTGELFF. The full variable domain, with the rest looked up from reference TRBV9 and TRBJ2-2, is DSGVTQTPKHLITATGQRVTLRCSPRSGDLSVYWYQQSLDQGLQFLIQYYNGEERAKGNILERFSAQQFPDLHSELNLSSLELGDSALYFCASSAPLSAHTGELFFGEGSRLTVL.

This chain uses TRBV30 with TRBJ1-3, with D tentatively TRBD1 (5 bases). From germline, CDR1 is GTSNPN and CDR2 SVGIG (reference sequence). V was pared by 4 bases and J by 4 bases, with 11 bases between. CDR3 length: 13 amino acids. The CDR3 spells CAWTYTGGNTIYF. The CDR3 DNA reads TGTGCCTGGACCTACACAGGCGGAAACACCATATATTTT.

This clone was observed once. Other DNA sequences in the same sample also yield this CDR3. V is TRBV18 and J is TRBJ2-7; maybe TRBD2 (6 bases). V was clipped by 3 bases and J by 2 bases, with 14 bases between them. The CDR3 covers 15 residues. Germline V gene sequence: CDR1 KGHSH, CDR2 LQKENI. CDR3 residues: CASSPPGTGTYEQYF. Here the CDR3 DNA reads TGTGCCAGCTCACCGCCCGGGACTGGAACCTACGAGCAGTACTTC. Using reference TRBV18 and TRBJ2-7 for the parts outside the CDR3, the full variable domain is NAGVMQNPRHLVRRRGQEARLRCSPMKGHSHVYWYRQLPEEGLKFMVYLQKENIIDESGMPKERFSAEFPKEGPSILRIQQVVRGDSAAYFCASSPPGTGTYEQYFGPGTRLTVT.

This sequence joins TRBV5-4 and TRBJ2-1, with unresolved D. The CDR3 has 12 residues. Germline V gene sequence: CDR1 SGHNT, CDR2 YYREEE (reference sequence). Trimming took off 2 bases at V and 9 bases at J, with 9 bases between the two ends. The CDR3 is CASSFVVGEQFF. In DNA, the CDR3 is TGTGCCAGCAGCTTCGTGGTAGGTGAGCAGTTCTTC.

In this sample, this clone turned up once. V usage is TRBV25-1 and J usage is TRBJ1-1; TRBD1 is a possible D gene (5 bases). Trimming removed 6 bases from V and 8 bases from J, with 10 bases in between. This CDR3 comprises 11 residues. Per germline, CDR1 MGHDK and CDR2 SYGVNS. DNA for the CDR3: TGTGCCAGCAGCACGGGGGTAGAAGCTTTCTTT. Translated: CASSTGVEAFF.

This clone has only one observation. Distinct nucleotide sequences in the sample also encode this CDR3. This rearrangement joins TRBV5-1 to TRBJ1-1; tentatively, D is TRBD1 (5 bases). The CDR3 loop spans 13 amino acids. Trimming took 4 bases from V and 2 from J, leaving 9 bases between them. Germline values: CDR1 SGHRS, CDR2 YFSETQ. This CDR3 reads CASSVDTNTEAFF. CDR3 coding DNA: TGCGCCAGCAGCGTGGACACAAACACTGAAGCTTTCTTT.

The chain employs TRBV5-1 and TRBJ2-7; 7 nucleotides line up with TRBD1. The CDR3 runs 16 residues. The germline CDR1 and CDR2 sequences are SGHRS and YFSETQ. The junction had 9 bases not matched to a gene; V was cut back by 0 bases and J by 3 bases. The CDR3: CASSLAPGQWDYEQYF. Written as DNA, the CDR3 is TGCGCCAGCAGCTTGGCCCCGGGACAGTGGGACTACGAGCAGTACTTC. The whole variable domain, remainder taken from reference TRBV5-1 and TRBJ2-7, is KAGVTQTPRYLIKTRGQQVTLSCSPISGHRSVSWYQQTPGQGLQFLFEYFSETQRNKGNFPGRFSGRQFSNSRSEMNVSTLELGDSALYLCASSLAPGQWDYEQYFGPGTRLTVT.

This rearrangement joins TRBV7-2 to TRBJ1-5; perhaps TRBD1 as D (6 bases). Germline CDR1 SGHTA, CDR2 FQGNSA. Trimming pared 3 bases from V and 7 bases from J, leaving 10 bases between. The CDR3 loop spans 13 amino acids. The CDR3 loop is CASSFLQGQPQHF. Written as DNA, the CDR3 is TGTGCCAGCAGCTTTCTACAGGGACAGCCCCAGCATTTT.

The rearrangement uses TRBV4-1 and TRBJ2-3; a weak D match, TRBD2 (6 bases). Deletions cut 1 base from V and 4 bases from J, with 9 bases between. The CDR3 loop spans 14 amino acids. CDR1 MGHRA and CDR2 YSYEKL come from the germline V gene. The CDR3 nucleotides read TGCGCCAGCAGCCAAGCGGGAGTTCCAGATACGCAGTATTTT. Amino acids: CASSQAGVPDTQYF.

The chain employs TRBV5-4 and TRBJ2-5; TRBD2 agrees at 14 bases. The CDR3 length is 17 residues. Germline V CDR1 and CDR2: SGHNT, YYREEE (reference sequence). V was pared by 5 bases and J by 5 bases, with 11 bases of the junction left unmatched. The CDR3 spells CASRPPGTSGSLETQYF. The CDR3 region has the DNA TGTGCCAGCAGACCTCCAGGGACTAGCGGGAGTTTGGAGACCCAGTACTTC.

The chain links TRBV6-1 to TRBJ1-6, with unresolved D. There are 13 residues in the CDR3. The V end was cut by 5 bases, the J end by 5 bases, with 7 bases between. The V gene's germline CDR1 is MNHNS and CDR2 SASEGT. CDR3 DNA sequence: TGTGCCAGCAGTCGGTCCGATAATTCACCCCTCCACTTT. Translating it yields CASSRSDNSPLHF.

As for this clone: The identical CDR3 is also encoded by other nucleotide sequences in the sample. The chain recombines TRBV6-5 with TRBJ1-1; the D gene is possibly TRBD1 (5 bases). V gave up 4 bases and J gave up 4 bases, with 10 bases separating them. Germline CDR1 reads MNHEY; CDR2 reads SVGAGI. The CDR3 extends over 13 amino acids. CDR3 sequence: CASSWPGGTEAFF. CDR3 DNA: TGTGCCAGCAGTTGGCCGGGGGGCACTGAAGCTTTCTTT.

This chain links TRBV5-1 with TRBJ2-5; either TRBD1 or TRBD2 may supply D (5 bases each). This CDR3 has 18 amino acids. The germline gives CDR1 SGHRS, CDR2 YFSETQ. V was trimmed by 8 bases and J by 5 bases, leaving 31 bases between them. Written as DNA, the CDR3 is TGCGCCAGTCGATCGTCGAGGAGTTTGTGGGACCGCAGGGAGACCCAGTACTTC. Encoded protein: CASRSSRSLWDRRETQYF.

This sequence joins TRBV9 and TRBJ1-4; D gene unclear. The CDR3 loop spans 16 amino acids. The germline CDR1 and CDR2 sequences are SGDLS and YYNGEE. Trimming removed 0 bases from V and 3 bases from J, with 12 bases in between. CDR3 amino acids: CASSVGAWEANEKLFF. The CDR3 DNA reads as TGTGCCAGCAGCGTAGGGGCGTGGGAGGCTAATGAAAAACTGTTTTTT.

This clone was seen only once. The chain combines TRBV28 with TRBJ1-2, with 8 bases identical to TRBD1. Germline V gene data show CDR1 as MDHEN and CDR2 as SYDVKM. The V gene end was trimmed by 4 bases and the J gene end by 0 bases; junction bases not matched to a gene: 13. The CDR3 covers 18 residues. In DNA, the CDR3 is TGTGCCAGCAGTTCCATCGGGACAGGTGACCGAGCTAACTATGGCTACACCTTC. Translation: CASSSIGTGDRANYGYTF.

This clone was observed once. The chain's CDR3 is CAWRVDWNTGELFF. Written as DNA, the CDR3 is TGTGCCTGGAGGGTGGACTGGAACACCGGGGAGCTGTTTTTT. This rearrangement joins TRBV30 to TRBJ2-2; D perhaps matches TRBD2 (5 bases). With 3 bases removed from V and 1 base from J, the gap between germline ends came to 9 bases. Germline CDR1 GTSNPN, CDR2 SVGIG (reference sequence). The length of the CDR3 is 14 residues.

This clone was detected once. The V call is TRBV10-3, the J call TRBJ2-3, with TRBD1 identical over 11 bases. V shed 11 bases and J 1 base; nucleotides not matched to a gene: 5. Per the germline V gene, CDR1 is ENHRY and CDR2 is SYGVKD. This CDR3 has 14 amino acids. The CDR3, as DNA: TGTGCCGCCGTGGGACAGGGGGGCACAGATACGCAGTATTTT. Protein sequence: CAAVGQGGTDTQYF.

Notes on this clone: Within the sample, other DNA sequences also encode this same CDR3. This chain connects TRBV10-3 to TRBJ1-1; possibly TRBD1 for D (5 bases). Trimming removed 4 bases from V and 2 bases from J, with 11 bases in between. The CDR3 has 14 residues. The germline CDR1 and CDR2 sequences are ENHRY and SYGVKD. CDR3 protein: CAISASGGNTEAFF. CDR3 bases: TGTGCCATCAGTGCCTCCGGGGGTAACACTGAAGCTTTCTTT.

On this clone: The sample contains more than one DNA sequence encoding this CDR3. This chain links TRBV2 with TRBJ2-5, with 8 bases fitting TRBD1. Trimming at V came to 6 bases and at J to 5 bases, leaving 2 bases not matched to a gene. Per germline, CDR1 SNHLY and CDR2 FYNNEI. The CDR3 extends over 12 amino acids. CDR3 sequence: CASSRGLETQYF. The CDR3 DNA reads TGTGCCAGCAGCAGGGGGCTGGAGACCCAGTACTTC.